Below are 9 T cell receptor beta chains sequenced from a single sample in a study of T cells in Graves' hyperthyroidism and ophthalmopathy. RNA transcripts yielded amplified TCR beta CDR3 regions. HTBI primers were the set used in a first-round RT-PCR of the TCR CDR3. TCRdb re-called the multiplex PCR reads through MiXCR, storing one row per CDR3 protein. The sample lists around 300,000 distinct CDR3 sequences, over 20% seen once, with 50% to 75% in the top ten. Specimen: blood. The receptor source for this set is a man aged 30 to 45 with Graves' ophthalmopathy.

This clonotype was seen more than once but under ten times. This chain joins TRBV28 and TRBJ2-7, with D possibly being TRBD2 (5 bases). Between the trimmed V and J ends, which lost 6 bases and 5 bases, there was a span of 14 bases. CDR1 and CDR2 from the germline V gene are MDHEN and SYDVKM. This CDR3 contains 13 residues. CDR3 loop: CASSWRLMNEQYF. The CDR3 coding sequence is TGTGCCAGCAGCTGGAGGTTAATGAACGAGCAGTACTTC.

This clonotype was found a few times. The chain couples TRBV27 to TRBJ1-6, with D maybe TRBD1 (6 bases). CDR1 MNHEY and CDR2 SMNVEV come from the germline V gene (reference sequence). CDR3 length equals 16 residues. The V and J ends lost 5 bases and 0 bases respectively, with 11 bases between them. CDR3 in DNA: TGTGCCAGCAGTAGGACAGTGAGCTCCTATAATTCACCCCTCCACTTT. This codes for CASSRTVSSYNSPLHF.

About this clonotype: With a much larger clone just one base away, this may be a read error. CDR3 residues: CTSSPGQPSSGNTIYF. In DNA, the CDR3 is TGTACCAGCAGTCCGGGACAGCCGAGCTCTGGAAACACCATATATTTT. The V and J genes are TRBV12-3 or TRBV12-4 and TRBJ1-3; 7 nucleotides agree with TRBD1. CDR3 size: 16 residues.

The rearrangement uses TRBV28 and TRBJ2-7; possibly TRBD1 for D (6 bases). V shed 6 bases and J shed 4 bases, with 16 bases lying between them. Germline CDR1 MDHEN, CDR2 SYDVKM. There are 14 residues in the CDR3. The CDR3 nucleotides read TGTGCCAGCAGACTGGGGGCAGGGCTATACGAGCAGTACTTC. Protein sequence: CASRLGAGLYEQYF.

This clonotype was observed a few times. The chain links TRBV30 to TRBJ2-2, with a possible D match to TRBD1 (6 bases). V was trimmed by 3 bases and J by 8 bases, leaving 16 bases between them. The CDR3 is 14 amino acids. CDR1 and CDR2 from the germline V gene are GTSNPN and SVGIG (reference sequence). Here the CDR3 DNA reads TGTGCCTGGAGGGACGGACAGCCTGGGGGGGAGCTGTTTTTT. It yields the protein CAWRDGQPGGELFF.

This clonotype showed up just a few times. The chain links TRBV12-3 or TRBV12-4 to TRBJ1-2; 7 positions match TRBD1. V shed 6 bases and J 4 bases; nucleotides not matched to a gene: 17. This CDR3 comprises 17 residues. CDR3 protein: CASSRSTGAPGGYGYTF. CDR3 nucleotides: TGTGCCAGCAGCCGCAGTACTGGGGCCCCAGGGGGCTATGGCTACACCTTC.

The rearrangement uses TRBV2 and TRBJ1-2; TRBD1 might be the D (5 bases). From germline, CDR1 is SNHLY and CDR2 FYNNEI. This CDR3 has 13 amino acids. V shed 6 bases and J shed 4 bases, with 12 bases lying between them. The CDR3 DNA sequence: TGTGCCAGCAGATCTCAGGGATTCTATGGCTACACCTTC. Translation gives CASRSQGFYGYTF. Variable domain in full (rest from reference TRBV2 and TRBJ1-2): EPEVTQTPSHQVTQMGQEVILRCVPISNHLYFYWYRQILGQKVEFLVSFYNNEISEKSEIFDDQFSVERPDGSNFTLKIRSTKLEDSAMYFCASRSQGFYGYTFGSGTRLTVV.

The chain combines TRBV18 with TRBJ2-7; 7 bases are a match to TRBD1. The trim removed 5 bases at V and 4 bases at J, leaving 5 bases unmatched. CDR3 length: 13 residues. CDR1 is KGHSH, CDR2 LQKENI, per germline. The CDR3: CASSDRVGYEQYF. The CDR3 DNA reads TGTGCCAGCTCAGACAGGGTAGGGTACGAGCAGTACTTC.

This clonotype has just a few counts. The CDR3 region is CSVESRGTGELFF. The CDR3 nucleotides are TGCAGCGTTGAAAGTCGCGGCACCGGGGAGCTGTTTTTT. V is TRBV29-1 and J is TRBJ2-2; D not resolved. This CDR3 contains 13 residues. Per germline, CDR1 SQVTM and CDR2 ANQGSEA. V was cut by 2 bases and J by 4 bases, with 8 bases left in between.